The rows below give T cell receptor beta chains drawn from one sample of a study of regulatory T cells in long-lasting Graves disease. TCRdb re-derived calls from the multiplex PCR reads in MiXCR, one entry per CDR3 protein. Counted here are roughly 490,000 distinct CDR3 sequences, about 20% occurring once; the ten biggest clones make up 10% to 15%. This material consisted of peripheral blood mononuclear cells (PBMCs), taken when the disease was refractory, from a patient treated with antithyroid drugs. All receptors come from a female donor with Graves disease. Both conserved end residues are part of each CDR3. A D gene is named only where the DNA matches it firmly. Only some rows state a clone size, as once, few, many or a class for expanded clones.

J | D | V | size | DNA | CDR3
TRBJ1-5 | TRBD1 | TRBV20-1 | - | TGCAGTGCCTCCGGACAGGGGAGAGAGCCCCAGCATTTT | CSASGQGREPQHF
TRBJ2-7 | TRBD2 | TRBV28 | many | TGTGCCAGCAGTTTTAAATTAGCGGGCGAGCAGTACTTC | CASSFKLAGEQYF
TRBJ2-7 | TRBD2 | TRBV30 | many | TGTGCCTGGATACGGAGGTGGGAGGGCGAGCAGTACTTC | CAWIRRWEGEQYF
TRBJ1-5 | TRBD1 | TRBV6-1 | many | TGTGCCAGCAGGGGACAGGTGATGAGCAATCAGCCCCAGCATTTT | CASRGQVMSNQPQHF
TRBJ2-7 | TRBD1 | TRBV30 | - | TGTGCCTGGAGGGTTATGGGGACAGGGTCCAACGAGCAGTACTTC | CAWRVMGTGSNEQYF
TRBJ1-1 | TRBD1 | TRBV28 | many | TGTGCCAGCAGTCGACCAAACAGGGGGGTGGGAGGGGGCACTGAAGCTTTCTTT | CASSRPNRGVGGGTEAFF
TRBJ2-7 | TRBD1 | TRBV4-3 | - | TGCGCCAGCAGCCAGAGTGGGGGACAGGGCAGCTCCTACGAGCAGTACTTC | CASSQSGGQGSSYEQYF
TRBJ2-4 | - | TRBV5-1 | few | TGCGCCAGCAGCTTGGCGGGCATCAGGTTCGGAAACATTCAGTACTTC | CASSLAGIRFGNIQYF
TRBJ1-5 | TRBD1 | TRBV29-1 | - | TGCAGCGTTTCCACAGGGGAGCGCAATCAGCCCCAGCATTTT | CSVSTGERNQPQHF
TRBJ1-1 | TRBD1 | TRBV10-3 | many | TGTGCCGGTACTCGGGACAGTGGCGCTGAAGCTTTCTTT | CAGTRDSGAEAFF
TRBJ2-5 | TRBD1 | TRBV12-3/TRBV12-4 | few | TGTGCCAGCAGTCCCCCGGACAGGGCAAGGACCCAGTACTTC | CASSPPDRARTQYF
TRBJ2-5 | TRBD2 | TRBV6-5 | - | TGTGCCAGCAGTTACCCGCGGCGACACTTACTGATCGGGACTAGCCGAAGAGATGGAGGGACCCAGTACTTC | CASSYPRRHLLIGTSRRDGGTQYF
TRBJ1-2 | - | TRBV28 | few | TGTGCCAGCAGTTTTGCCAGGGATGGCTACACCTTC | CASSFARDGYTF
TRBJ2-5 | TRBD1 | TRBV7-8 | many | TGTGCCAGCAGCTTAGCAAAGACAGGGGGCGGCCTCCAAGAGACCCAGTACTTC | CASSLAKTGGGLQETQYF
TRBJ1-1 | TRBD1 | TRBV19 | - | TGTGCCTGCGAGACAGGGTCCTCGGAAGCTTTCTTT | CACETGSSEAFF
TRBJ2-7 | TRBD2 | TRBV7-2 | - | TGTGCCAGCAGCTTAGACGCGGGAGGGATTTACGAGCAGTACTTC | CASSLDAGGIYEQYF
TRBJ2-1 | TRBD1 | TRBV18 | - | TGTGCCAGCTCACTCGGGACAGGGCGGGATGAGCAGTTCTTC | CASSLGTGRDEQFF
TRBJ1-1 | - | TRBV29-1 | many | TGCAGCGTTGAAGATTACTGGACATCGAACACTGAAGCTTTCTTT | CSVEDYWTSNTEAFF
TRBJ1-2 | - | TRBV12-3/TRBV12-4 | many | TGTGCCAGCAGTTCTTGGGGAGACCATGGCTCTAACTATGGCTACACCTTC | CASSSWGDHGSNYGYTF
TRBJ2-6 | - | TRBV28 | many | TGTGCCAGCAGTCCGAGACAGTTCTCTGGGGCCAACGTCCTGACTTTC | CASSPRQFSGANVLTF
TRBJ1-1 | - | TRBV20-1 | - | TGCAGTGCTTCCGGCACTGAAGCTTTCTTT | CSASGTEAFF
TRBJ1-2 | TRBD1 | TRBV12-3/TRBV12-4 | - | TGTGCCAGCAGTGCTTATTCCGGGACAGTCTATGGCTACACCTTC | CASSAYSGTVYGYTF
TRBJ1-4 | TRBD1 | TRBV28 | many | TGTGCCAGCAGTTTTTTGGACAGGGGTGAAAAACTGTTTTTT | CASSFLDRGEKLFF
TRBJ2-5 | - | TRBV7-3 | - | TGTGCCAGCAGCCACTACTGGGCAGGGATAAAGACCCAGTACTTC | CASSHYWAGIKTQYF
TRBJ1-5 | - | TRBV6-1 | many | TGTGCCAGCGGGAACTCTCAACACCCCACGAATTTT | CASGNSQHPTNF
TRBJ1-1 | - | TRBV2 | many | TGTGCCAGCAGTGAAAGGGGCGGAACTGAAGCTTTCTTT | CASSERGGTEAFF
TRBJ1-1 | - | TRBV6-1 | many | TGTGCCAGCAGTGAAGCTCGGACCCTCATGAACACTGAAGCTTTCTTT | CASSEARTLMNTEAFF
TRBJ2-6 | - | TRBV28 | many | TGTGCCAGCAGTTTAATAGGGGGGGGGTCTGGGGCCAACGTCCTGACTTTC | CASSLIGGGSGANVLTF
TRBJ2-7 | TRBD2 | TRBV28 | - | TGTGCCAACAGTTTATCGGTTAGCGGGACTACCCACGAGCAGTACTTC | CANSLSVSGTTHEQYF
TRBJ1-2 | TRBD1 | TRBV29-1 | many | TGCAGCGCTGACAGGACAGGGGCTCATGGCTACACCTTC | CSADRTGAHGYTF
TRBJ2-7 | - | TRBV3-1 | few | TGTGCCAGCAGCCAAGGTCAGCAGGTCGGCGAGCAGTACTTC | CASSQGQQVGEQYF
TRBJ1-2 | - | TRBV7-9 | few | TGTGCCAGCAGCCAAGCAGGCAGTACGAGGGGCTACACCTTC | CASSQAGSTRGYTF
TRBJ2-7 | TRBD2 | TRBV11-2 | many | TGTGCCAGCAGCCCGGAGAGGATAGCGGGAGTCGAGCAGTACTTC | CASSPERIAGVEQYF
TRBJ1-5 | - | TRBV7-2 | few | TGTGCCAGCAGCCACTACAATCAGCCCCAGCATTTT | CASSHYNQPQHF
TRBJ1-4 | - | TRBV29-1 | many | TGCAGCGTTGAAGATTCCTCGGGCGTTAATGAAAAACTGTTTTTT | CSVEDSSGVNEKLFF
TRBJ2-4 | TRBD2 | TRBV3-1 | - | TGTGCCAGCAGCCAAGATATCGGACTAGCGGGAGGGCCTGGGTACATTCAGTACTTC | CASSQDIGLAGGPGYIQYF
TRBJ1-5 | TRBD1 | TRBV30 | few | TGTGCCTGGAGTGCACGGGTCGGACAGGGGGAACAGCCCCAGCATTTT | CAWSARVGQGEQPQHF